Following are 27 T cell receptor beta chains from one sample sequenced in a study of shared clonotypes between healthy human individuals. Generated by immunoSEQ multiplex PCR, the TCRdb table keeps only in-frame clones and is missing some. The sample shows approximately 1,500,000 clones, over 95% of them seen only once. The source material was naive CD4+ T cells sorted from blood. The subset: CD45RA+ positively selected. The receptor source for this set is a man aged 25-40 years in good health.

The chain is built from TRBV19 and TRBJ1-5; tentatively, D is TRBD1 (6 bases). The germline V and J ends were trimmed by 11 bases and 4 bases, with 24 bases remaining between them. CDR1 and CDR2 (germline): LNHDA, SQIVND (reference sequence). The CDR3 is 16 amino acids. The CDR3 DNA is TGTGCCTCCAAGGTAGAACAGGGAATAGGGAATCAGCCCCAGCATTTT. Protein: CASKVEQGIGNQPQHF.

The V call is TRBV30, the J call TRBJ1-5; possible D gene TRBD1, 6 bases. The CDR3 loop spans 13 amino acids. Per germline, CDR1 GTSNPN and CDR2 SVGIG (reference sequence). V gave up 4 bases and J gave up 5 bases, with 12 bases separating them. For the CDR3, the DNA is TGTGCCTGGAATCAGGGGATCGATCAGCCCCAGCATTTT. Translation: CAWNQGIDQPQHF.

The chain uses TRBV19 and TRBJ2-1, with D possibly being TRBD1 (6 bases). Germline-derived CDR1 and CDR2 are LNHDA and SQIVND (reference sequence). V shed 6 bases and J shed 7 bases, with 16 bases lying between them. The CDR3 covers 14 residues. CDR3 sequence (DNA): TGTGCCAGTAGATTTAACAGGGAAGTAAATGAGCAGTTCTTC. Its translation is CASRFNREVNEQFF.

The rearrangement joins TRBV23-1 to TRBJ2-1; D gene uncertain. TRBV23-1 belongs to the ORF category, with a function that is uncertain. Trimming took 3 bases from V and 7 from J, leaving 13 bases between them. The CDR3 consists of 14 residues. In DNA, the CDR3 is TGCGCCAGCAGTCACCATAAGCGTCGGAATGAGCAGTTCTTC. It codes for CASSHHKRRNEQFF.

The chain uses TRBV14 and TRBJ2-1, with D perhaps matching TRBD1 or TRBD2 (5 bases each). CDR3 length: 20 amino acids. Trimming took off 5 bases at V and 0 bases at J, with 26 bases between the two ends. Germline V gene lookup returns CDR1 SGHDN and CDR2 FVKESK. The CDR3 sequence is CASSGWDPASNRSSYNEQFF. The CDR3, as DNA: TGTGCCAGCAGCGGATGGGACCCCGCTAGCAATCGAAGCTCCTACAATGAGCAGTTCTTC.

The rearrangement uses TRBV27 and TRBJ1-4; D remains ambiguous. Trimming removed 3 bases from V and 10 bases from J, with 15 bases in between. Germline V gives CDR1 MNHEY, CDR2 SMNVEV (reference sequence). The CDR3 is 14 residues long. The CDR3 loop is CASSFASDIGKLFF. The CDR3 region has the DNA TGTGCCAGCAGTTTTGCCTCGGATATTGGAAAACTGTTTTTT.

The V call is TRBV5-1, the J call TRBJ2-3; 15 bases are shared with TRBD2. Unmatched junction bases numbered 9, after V lost 4 bases and J lost 3 bases. Germline loops: CDR1 SGHRS, CDR2 YFSETQ. The CDR3 covers 18 residues. The CDR3 nucleotides are TGCGCCAGCAGCCCGGGACTAGCGGGAGGAAACCCTACAGATACGCAGTATTTT. Its protein is CASSPGLAGGNPTDTQYF.

The CDR3, as DNA: TGTGCCAGCTCACCCTGGGACAAAACCTACGAGCAGTACTTC. It specifies CASSPWDKTYEQYF. This sequence joins TRBV18 and TRBJ2-7; a weak D match, TRBD1 (6 bases). With 3 bases removed from V and 2 bases from J, the gap between germline ends came to 11 bases. This CDR3 spans 14 amino acids. Germline CDR1 and CDR2: KGHSH and LQKENI.

The chain links TRBV4-1 to TRBJ1-1, with a possible D match to TRBD1 (5 bases). Germline CDR1 MGHRA, CDR2 YSYEKL. V was clipped by 2 bases and J by 6 bases, with 16 bases between them. The CDR3 has 15 amino acids. CDR3 nucleotides: TGCGCCAGCAGCCAACCGACGGGGACTCTGGCTGAAGCTTTCTTT. Amino acids: CASSQPTGTLAEAFF.

In nucleotides, the CDR3 is TGTGCCAGCAGTTTTAGCCAGACCAACGTCCTGACTTTC. Encoded protein: CASSFSQTNVLTF. The V call is TRBV28, the J call TRBJ2-6; D unclear. CDR1 is MDHEN, CDR2 SYDVKM, per germline. Trimming pared 3 bases from V and 8 bases from J, leaving 8 bases between. The CDR3 loop spans 13 amino acids.

CDR3 in DNA: TGCGCCAGCAGAGAGGTAGGACTAGCGGGATCGAATGAGCAGTTCTTC. This encodes CASREVGLAGSNEQFF. This chain connects TRBV5-1 to TRBJ2-1; 12 bases agree with TRBD2. CDR1 is SGHRS and CDR2 is YFSETQ in the germline V gene. The CDR3 loop spans 16 amino acids. The V and J ends lost 5 bases and 7 bases, in that order; junction bases with no gene match: 10.

V is TRBV15 and J is TRBJ2-7, with D possibly being TRBD2 (5 bases). V was trimmed by 0 bases and J by 6 bases, leaving 9 bases between them. CDR1 is LNHNV and CDR2 is YYDKDF in the germline V gene (reference sequence). The CDR3 sequence is 13 residues long. The CDR3 nucleotides are TGTGCCACCAGCAGAGATCGAGGGTTCGAGCAGTACTTC. Its protein product is CATSRDRGFEQYF.

The rearrangement joins TRBV6-5 to TRBJ2-7; D may be TRBD2 (5 bases). Germline V gene lookup returns CDR1 MNHEY and CDR2 SVGAGI. The germline V and J ends were trimmed by 2 bases and 2 bases, with 13 bases remaining between them. This CDR3 contains 15 residues. The CDR3 spells CASSYASPGTYEQYF. The CDR3 region has the DNA TGTGCCAGCAGTTACGCTTCGCCGGGGACCTACGAGCAGTACTTC.

This chain joins TRBV10-1 and TRBJ2-3; no clear D gene. The CDR3 runs to 14 residues. The V and J ends lost 2 bases and 0 bases respectively, with 6 bases between them. Germline CDR1 and CDR2: WNHNN and SYGVQD (reference sequence). This CDR3 is CASSEGHSTDTQYF. The CDR3 DNA sequence: TGCGCCAGCAGTGAGGGGCACAGCACAGATACGCAGTATTTT.

The chain couples TRBV29-1 to TRBJ1-4; D unresolved. CDR1 is SQVTM, CDR2 ANQGSEA, per germline. The germline V and J ends were trimmed by 6 bases and 0 bases, with 8 bases remaining between them. The length of the CDR3 is 13 residues. The CDR3 DNA follows: TGCAGCGTGAAGACTGCAACTAATGAAAAACTGTTTTTT. This codes for CSVKTATNEKLFF.

J is TRBJ2-7 and V is TRBV21-1; the DNA was not compared with TRBD1, the D call given in the table. TRBV21-1 is a known pseudogene. CDR3 length: 8 amino acids. CDR3 sequence: CASSPGDF. CDR3 nucleotide sequence: TGTGCCAGCAGTCCAGGGGACTTC.

The chain recombines TRBV27 with TRBJ2-7, with 12 positions matching TRBD2. The CDR3 contains 14 residues. Germline V CDR1 and CDR2: MNHEY, SMNVEV (reference sequence). Unmatched junction bases numbered 7, after V lost 6 bases and J lost 7 bases. CDR3 sequence: CASRASGRAGEQYF. The CDR3 DNA sequence: TGTGCCAGCAGGGCTAGCGGGAGGGCCGGGGAGCAGTACTTC.

With respect to this clone: The same CDR3 is also encoded by other DNA sequences in this sample. The chain is built from TRBV9 and TRBJ2-2; D remains unclear. The CDR3 totals 13 residues. In germline, CDR1 is SGDLS, CDR2 YYNGEE. V dropped 0 bases and J dropped 4 bases, with 4 bases sitting between them. The CDR3 region is CASSVAGTGELFF. The CDR3 region has the DNA TGTGCCAGCAGCGTAGCTGGCACCGGGGAGCTGTTTTTT.

The chain combines TRBV21-1 with TRBJ2-7; the tabulated D call, TRBD2, remains unverified against the DNA. TRBV21-1 is flagged as a pseudogene. CDR3 length: 11 residues. As DNA, the CDR3 is TGTGCCAGCAGCTCTCCCTACGAGCAGTACTTC. Its protein is CASSSPYEQYF.

This chain links TRBV5-1 with TRBJ2-1; no clear D gene. The CDR3 is made up of 15 amino acids. The V end was cut by 1 base, the J end by 8 bases, with 16 bases between. Germline V lookup: CDR1 SGHRS, CDR2 YFSETQ. CDR3 nucleotides: TGCGCCAGCAGCTTGATTTCCTTACAGACTCATGAGCAGTTCTTC. This gives the protein CASSLISLQTHEQFF.

The V gene is TRBV19, the J gene TRBJ2-3, with TRBD2 matching 11 bases. V was pared by 4 bases and J by 2 bases, with 5 bases of the junction left unmatched. The germline V gene has CDR1 LNHDA and CDR2 SQIVND (reference sequence). The CDR3 is 16 residues long. The CDR3 DNA sequence: TGTGCCAGTAGTACCCCTAGCGGGAGGCCCACAGATACGCAGTATTTT. It codes for CASSTPSGRPTDTQYF.

CDR3 sequence reads: CASSYSKLAVDEQYF. CDR3 sequence (DNA): TGTGCCAGCAGTTACTCGAAACTAGCGGTGGACGAGCAGTACTTC. The V call is TRBV6-6, the J call TRBJ2-7, with 8 positions matching TRBD2. Germline V CDR1 and CDR2: MNHNY, SVGAGI (reference sequence). The CDR3 spans 15 residues. The ends lost 0 bases at V and 5 bases at J; junction bases unmatched: 6.

The CDR3 loop is CASSQGSGGGFGYTF. The CDR3 DNA follows: TGTGCCAGCAGCCAGGGGTCTGGTGGGGGTTTTGGCTACACCTTC. V gene TRBV28 combines with J gene TRBJ1-2; D might be TRBD1 (6 bases). Germline lookup yields CDR1 MDHEN and CDR2 SYDVKM. With 6 bases removed from V and 7 bases from J, the gap between germline ends came to 21 bases. The CDR3 sequence is 15 residues long.

The V call is TRBV29-1, the J call TRBJ2-1; a weak D match, TRBD1 (5 bases). The CDR3 is made up of 13 amino acids. Germline-derived CDR1 and CDR2 are SQVTM and ANQGSEA. The germline V and J ends were trimmed by 7 bases and 3 bases, with 13 bases remaining between them. CDR3 amino acids: CSAKGIYYNEQFF. The CDR3 DNA follows: TGCAGCGCGAAGGGGATTTACTACAATGAGCAGTTCTTC.

The V gene is TRBV27, the J gene TRBJ2-7, with D possibly being TRBD1 (5 bases). Germline V gene sequence: CDR1 MNHEY, CDR2 SMNVEV (reference sequence). V was shortened by 0 bases and J by 2 bases, with 8 bases between the two germline ends. The CDR3 spans 14 residues. The CDR3 DNA follows: TGTGCCAGCAGTTTATCAGGGGTGGCCTACGAGCAGTACTTC. Translating it yields CASSLSGVAYEQYF.

The genes are TRBV2 and TRBJ1-4; D is uncertain. V was trimmed by 7 bases and J by 11 bases, leaving 17 bases between them. CDR1 and CDR2 (germline): SNHLY, FYNNEI. The CDR3 runs to 13 residues. For the CDR3, the DNA is TGTGCCAGCACTTTCTGGGTTAGTGAGAAACTGTTTTTT. It codes for CASTFWVSEKLFF.

The chain links TRBV30 to TRBJ1-5; 10 positions agree with TRBD1. CDR1 is GTSNPN and CDR2 is SVGIG in the germline V gene (reference sequence). This CDR3 contains 16 residues. Trimming cost V 0 bases and J 5 bases; bases outside gene matches: 7. This chain's CDR3 is CAWSVKGQGGHQPQHF. The CDR3 DNA is TGTGCCTGGAGTGTGAAAGGACAGGGGGGTCATCAGCCCCAGCATTTT.